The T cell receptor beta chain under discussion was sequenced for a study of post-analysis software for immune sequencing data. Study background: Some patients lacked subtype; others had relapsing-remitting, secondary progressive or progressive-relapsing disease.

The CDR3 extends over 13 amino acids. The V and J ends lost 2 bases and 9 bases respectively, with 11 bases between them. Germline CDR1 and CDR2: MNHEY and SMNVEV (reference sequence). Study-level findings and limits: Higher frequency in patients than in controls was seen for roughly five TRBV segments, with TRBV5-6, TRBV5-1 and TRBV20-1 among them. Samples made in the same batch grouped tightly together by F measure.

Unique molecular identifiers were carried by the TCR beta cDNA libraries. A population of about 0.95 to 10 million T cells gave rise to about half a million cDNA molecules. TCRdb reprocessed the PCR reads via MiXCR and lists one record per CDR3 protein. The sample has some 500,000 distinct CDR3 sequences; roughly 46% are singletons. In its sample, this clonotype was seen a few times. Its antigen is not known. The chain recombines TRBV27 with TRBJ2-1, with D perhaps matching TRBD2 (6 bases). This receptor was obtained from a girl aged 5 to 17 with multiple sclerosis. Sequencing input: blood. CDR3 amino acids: CASSLTSLGEQFF. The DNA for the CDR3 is TGTGCCAGCAGTTTAACTAGCCTCGGTGAGCAGTTCTTC.